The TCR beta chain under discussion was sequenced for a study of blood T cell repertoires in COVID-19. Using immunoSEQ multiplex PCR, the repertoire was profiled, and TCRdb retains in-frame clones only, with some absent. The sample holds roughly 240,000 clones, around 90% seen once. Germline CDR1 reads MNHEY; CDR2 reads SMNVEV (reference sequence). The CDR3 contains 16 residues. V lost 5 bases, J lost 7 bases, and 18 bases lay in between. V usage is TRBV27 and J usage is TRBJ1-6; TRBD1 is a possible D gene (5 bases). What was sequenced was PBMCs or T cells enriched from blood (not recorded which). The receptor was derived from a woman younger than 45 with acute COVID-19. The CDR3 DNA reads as TGTGCCAGCAGTCCCCTGGGGAGGGGAAGCAATTCACCCCTCCACTTT. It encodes CASSPLGRGSNSPLHF.